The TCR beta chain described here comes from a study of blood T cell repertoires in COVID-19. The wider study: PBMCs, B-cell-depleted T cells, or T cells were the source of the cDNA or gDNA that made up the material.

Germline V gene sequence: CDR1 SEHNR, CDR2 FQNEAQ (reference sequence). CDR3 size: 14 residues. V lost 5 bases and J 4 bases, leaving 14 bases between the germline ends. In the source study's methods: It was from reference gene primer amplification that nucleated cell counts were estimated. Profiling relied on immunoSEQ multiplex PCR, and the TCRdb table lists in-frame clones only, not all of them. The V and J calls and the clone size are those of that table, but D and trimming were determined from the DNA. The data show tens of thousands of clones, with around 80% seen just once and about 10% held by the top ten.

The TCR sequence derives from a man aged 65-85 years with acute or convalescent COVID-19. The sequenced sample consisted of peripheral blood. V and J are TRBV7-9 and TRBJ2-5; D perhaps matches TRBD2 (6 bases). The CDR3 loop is CASSITVSGETQYF. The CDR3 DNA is TGTGCCAGCAGCATTACCGTTAGCGGAGAGACCCAGTACTTC.